This T cell receptor beta chain was documented in a study of shared clonotypes between healthy human individuals. Study-level points and caveats: Researchers sampled blood only, noting tissue repertoires likely differ. Naive subsets tended to show greater estimated richness than memory subsets.

The naive CD8 subset, CD45RO-negative cells positively selected for CCR7, excluded terminally differentiated effector memory CD45RA+ cells. Free of recent acute infections or vaccinations, the donors were healthy HIV-negative adults. Trimming pared 6 bases from V and 6 bases from J, leaving 19 bases between. Germline values: CDR1 SGHAT, CDR2 FQNNGV. The CDR3 is 15 residues long. Profiling relied on immunoSEQ multiplex PCR, and the TCRdb table lists in-frame clones only, not all of them. The sample holds 1.5 million to 2.5 million clones, about 95% seen once. To note about this clone: The antigen is unknown.

This chain uses TRBV11-2 with TRBJ2-3; the D gene is possibly TRBD1 (6 bases). The sequence derives from a young man in good health. The sequenced sample consisted of naive CD8+ T cells sorted from blood. CDR3: CASSPRDNFWDTQYF. CDR3 coding DNA: TGTGCCAGCAGTCCCAGGGACAATTTCTGGGATACGCAGTATTTT.